This T cell receptor (beta chain) was found in a study of early T cells in non-severe SARS-CoV-2 infection. Study as a whole: Unpaired chains resulted from sequencing bulk RNA of unsorted whole blood.

The study's findings and limits: Anti-spike CD8 responses were favored by VDJdb matching, which missed private and CD4 specificities.

Germline V gene sequence: CDR1 MNHEY, CDR2 SVGAGI. This CDR3 is built from 16 residues. Unmatched junction bases numbered 5, after V lost 2 bases and J lost 0 bases. A word on this clonotype: The target antigen is unknown.

Individual cDNA molecules were tagged with unique molecular identifiers. In TCRdb, the 5' RACE reads were re-called with MiXCR into one record per CDR3 protein. The table records approximately 97,000 distinct CDR3 sequences, around 14% of them present only once. The chain joins TRBV6-5 to TRBJ2-3, with 7 bases lining up with TRBD2. This sequence was found in an adult who was a healthcare worker with PCR-confirmed SARS-CoV-2 infection or an uninfected control (not recorded which). The source material was whole blood. DNA of the CDR3: TGTGCCAGCAGTTACGCACGGGACTACAGCACAGATACGCAGTATTTT. Encoded protein: CASSYARDYSTDTQYF.